This T cell receptor beta chain stems from a study of graft-versus-host responses after intestinal transplantation (dated by TCRdb to the early 2020s). Regarding the study in general: Recipients received multivisceral, liver-intestinal, or isolated intestinal transplants. Every recipient was given anti-thymocyte globulin induction, then maintenance tacrolimus and steroids for approximately 3 years. Bulk TCR-beta CDR3 sequencing was used to track graft-versus-host and host-versus-graft alloreactive T cell clones in the graft, circulation and bone marrow after intestinal transplantation. Alloreactive clones were identified by sequencing pre-transplant mixed lymphocyte reaction products and comparing these products with unstimulated pre-transplant donor and recipient T cells. A cohort of approximately 23 intestinal transplant recipients, including one retransplant, was enrolled, and a few patients lacking pretransplant specimens were excluded. A peak of at least 4% donor T cells among recipient peripheral blood mononuclear cells was the definition used for donor T cell macrochimerism. Samples from a few later patients were sequenced in-house on an Illumina MiSeq with MiXCR processing rather than by the commercial service. What the work shows at the level of the full study, not this receptor alone: The conclusions were limited by the relatively low number and heterogeneity of the intestinal transplant patients. GvH clones turned up in recipient bone marrow, with some appearing earlier in ileal mucosa or blood, a pattern consistent with an intestinal mucosal origin. Patients with donor T cell macrochimerism had high GvH to HvG T cell clonal ratios in their allografts. Early after transplant, declines in HvG clones were associated with peak levels of circulating GvH clones.

Trimming costs V 5 bases and J 0 bases, and their ends lie 11 bases apart. The CDR3 runs 14 residues from the cysteine to the phenylalanine. Only CDR3 DNA remains: 42 bases, in frame from the first base. The germline V gene gives CDR1 as SGHVS and CDR2 as FNYEAQ. The time point label, read with the paper, signifies: cells obtained before transplantation from donor or recipient. In the mixed lymphocyte reactions, around 200,000 CFSE-labeled pre-transplant responders were plated with around 200,000 irradiated violet-dye-labeled stimulators and cultured for six to seven days. After the mixed lymphocyte reaction, proliferating CD3+CD4+CFSE-low and CD3+CD8+CFSE-low responder cells were FACS-sorted on a BD Influx sorter. A remark on this clone: Nothing much larger sits one base from this clone, and base qualities are not available.

Library generation was performed with the immunoSEQ multiplex PCR assay. For most patients, genomic DNA was isolated with the Qiagen DNeasy Blood and Tissue Kit and shipped frozen to Adaptive Biotechnologies for TCR sequencing. For most patients, genomic DNA was subjected to high-throughput TCR-beta CDR3 sequencing by Adaptive Biotechnologies. The study's own analysis went as follows. TCR sequencing data for 18 patients were retrieved from Adaptive's ImmunoSEQ software; three other patients were processed with MiXCR and VDJtools. CD4 versus CD8 sorting errors were corrected by removing sequences found in both subsets at a frequency ratio below 5:1. Because the origin of CDR3 nucleotide sequences shared between donor and recipient could not be assigned, those sequences were removed. To count as alloreactive, a clone needed at least 2-fold expansion over unstimulated cells and a minimum CFSE-low frequency of 0.002% (template counts) or 0.001% (read counts). A clone was considered mappable if detected in the sequenced pre-transplant spleen, lymph node, or MLR CFSE-low populations of the donor or recipient. The cumulative frequency of alloreactive clones was calculated as a percentage of all sequences, weighted by copy number. TCRdb stores this immuneACCESS table with in-frame sequences only. Part of the clones is absent; in the studies checked, under half of the shortfall reflects unresolved V genes, and no reason is known for the rest. That table is the source of V, J and clone size, and D and trimming were worked out from the DNA. In all, the sample holds about 13,000 clones, and around 30% of those were seen once. The top ten hold 2% to 3% of the sample.

The sequenced sample was alloreactive CD8+ T cells from a mixed lymphocyte reaction culture, obtained before intestinal transplant. The sample's cell subset or site, from its label and the paper: CFSE-low proliferating T cells sorted from approximately six-day pre-transplant mixed lymphocyte reaction (GvH or HvG direction). The sequence joins TRBV7-6 to TRBJ2-7; the D gene identity is not certain. The source of this sequence is a human patient who received an intestinal transplant. In nucleotides, the sequence is TGTGCCAGCAGCCATACTCGGTCCTCCTACGAGCAGTACTTC. This codes for CASSHTRSSYEQYF.